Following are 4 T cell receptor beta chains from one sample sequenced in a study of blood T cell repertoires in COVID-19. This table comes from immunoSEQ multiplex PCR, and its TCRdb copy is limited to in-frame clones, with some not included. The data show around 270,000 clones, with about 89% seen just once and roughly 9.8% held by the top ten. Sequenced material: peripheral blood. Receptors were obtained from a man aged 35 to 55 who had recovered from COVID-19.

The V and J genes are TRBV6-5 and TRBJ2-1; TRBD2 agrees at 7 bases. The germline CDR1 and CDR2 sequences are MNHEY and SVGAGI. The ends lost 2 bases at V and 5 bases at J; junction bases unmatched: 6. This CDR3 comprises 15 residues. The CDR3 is CASSYAPSGHNEQFF. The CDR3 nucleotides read TGTGCCAGCAGTTACGCCCCTAGCGGACACAATGAGCAGTTCTTC.

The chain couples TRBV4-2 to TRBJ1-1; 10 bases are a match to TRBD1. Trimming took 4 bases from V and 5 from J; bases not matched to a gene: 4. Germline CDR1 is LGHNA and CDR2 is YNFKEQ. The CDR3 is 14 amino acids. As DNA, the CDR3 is TGTGCCAGCAGCCCTCGGACAGGGGGGACTGAAGCTTTCTTT. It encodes CASSPRTGGTEAFF.

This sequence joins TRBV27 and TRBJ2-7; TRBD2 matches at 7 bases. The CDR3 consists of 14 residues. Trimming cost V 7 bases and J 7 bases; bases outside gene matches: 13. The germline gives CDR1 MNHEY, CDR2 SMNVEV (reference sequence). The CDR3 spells CASTLSPGRGEQYF. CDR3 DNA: TGTGCCAGCACTCTCTCCCCGGGGCGGGGGGAGCAGTACTTC.

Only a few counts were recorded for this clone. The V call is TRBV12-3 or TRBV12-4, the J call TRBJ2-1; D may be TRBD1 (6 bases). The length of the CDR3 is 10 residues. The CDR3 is CNREVHEQFF. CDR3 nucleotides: TGTAACAGGGAAGTTCATGAGCAGTTCTTC.